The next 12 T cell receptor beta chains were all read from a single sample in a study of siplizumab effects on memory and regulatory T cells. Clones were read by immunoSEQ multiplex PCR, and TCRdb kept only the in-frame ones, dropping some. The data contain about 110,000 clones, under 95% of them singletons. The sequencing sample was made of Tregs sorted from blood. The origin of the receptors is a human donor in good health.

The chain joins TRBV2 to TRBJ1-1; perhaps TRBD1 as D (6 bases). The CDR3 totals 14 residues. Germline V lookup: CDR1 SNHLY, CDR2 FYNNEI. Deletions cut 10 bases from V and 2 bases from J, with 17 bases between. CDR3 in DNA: TGTGCCAAGACAGGAAGAGGGCTTAACACTGAAGCTTTCTTT. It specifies CAKTGRGLNTEAFF.

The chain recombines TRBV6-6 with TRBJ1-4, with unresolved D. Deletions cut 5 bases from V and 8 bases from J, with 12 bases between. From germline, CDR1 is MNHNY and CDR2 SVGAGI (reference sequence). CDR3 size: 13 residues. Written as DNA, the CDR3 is TGTGCCAGCAGTCCCCCCGCGAGGGAAAAACTGTTTTTT. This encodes CASSPPAREKLFF.

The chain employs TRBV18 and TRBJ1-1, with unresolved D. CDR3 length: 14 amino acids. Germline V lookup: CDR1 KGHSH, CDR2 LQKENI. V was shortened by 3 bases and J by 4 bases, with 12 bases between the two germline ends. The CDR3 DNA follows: TGTGCCAGCTCACCTGAACAAGTATCCACTGAAGCTTTCTTT. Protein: CASSPEQVSTEAFF.

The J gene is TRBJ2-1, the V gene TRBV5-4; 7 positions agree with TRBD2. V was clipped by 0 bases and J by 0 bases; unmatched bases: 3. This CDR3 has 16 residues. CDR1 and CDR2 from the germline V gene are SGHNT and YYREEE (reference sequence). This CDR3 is CASSLGGGGSYNEQFF. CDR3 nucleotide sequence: TGTGCCAGCAGCTTGGGTGGCGGGGGCTCCTACAATGAGCAGTTCTTC.

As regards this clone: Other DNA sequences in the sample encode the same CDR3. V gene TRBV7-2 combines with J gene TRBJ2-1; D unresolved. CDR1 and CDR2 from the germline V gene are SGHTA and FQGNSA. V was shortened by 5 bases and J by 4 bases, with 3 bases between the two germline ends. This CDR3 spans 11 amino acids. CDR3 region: CASSPYNEQFF. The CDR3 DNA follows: TGTGCCAGCAGCCCTTACAATGAGCAGTTCTTC.

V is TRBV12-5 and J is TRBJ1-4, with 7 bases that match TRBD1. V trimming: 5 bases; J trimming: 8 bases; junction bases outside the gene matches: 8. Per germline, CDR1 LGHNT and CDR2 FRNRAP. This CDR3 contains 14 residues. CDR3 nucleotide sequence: TGTGCTAGTGGTGGAGACAGGGTAATCGAAAAACTGTTTTTT. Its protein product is CASGGDRVIEKLFF. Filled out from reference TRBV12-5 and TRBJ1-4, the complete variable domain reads DARVTQTPRHKVTEMGQEVTMRCQPILGHNTVFWYRQTMMQGLELLAYFRNRAPLDDSGMPKDRFSAEMPDATLATLKIQPSEPRDSAVYFCASGGDRVIEKLFFGSGTQLSVL.

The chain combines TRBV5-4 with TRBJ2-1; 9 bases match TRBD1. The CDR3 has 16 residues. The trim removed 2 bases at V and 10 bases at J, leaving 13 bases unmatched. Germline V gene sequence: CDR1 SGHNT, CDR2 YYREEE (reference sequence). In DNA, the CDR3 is TGTGCCAGCAGCTTAGGACCGGGACAGGGATCTCTGGAGCAGTTCTTC. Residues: CASSLGPGQGSLEQFF.

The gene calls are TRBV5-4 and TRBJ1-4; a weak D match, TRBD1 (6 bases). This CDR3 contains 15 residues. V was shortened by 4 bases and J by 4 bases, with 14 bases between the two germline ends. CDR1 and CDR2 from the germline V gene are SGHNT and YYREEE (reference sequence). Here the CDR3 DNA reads TGTGCCAGCAGCCGAGGGGGGGGCTTTAATGAAAAACTGTTTTTT. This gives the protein CASSRGGGFNEKLFF.

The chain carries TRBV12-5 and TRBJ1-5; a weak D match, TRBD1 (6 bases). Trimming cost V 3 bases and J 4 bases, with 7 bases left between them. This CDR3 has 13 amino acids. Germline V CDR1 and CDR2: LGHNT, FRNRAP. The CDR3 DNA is TGTGCTAGTGGTTTTGACAGGAATCAGCCCCAGCATTTT. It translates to CASGFDRNQPQHF.

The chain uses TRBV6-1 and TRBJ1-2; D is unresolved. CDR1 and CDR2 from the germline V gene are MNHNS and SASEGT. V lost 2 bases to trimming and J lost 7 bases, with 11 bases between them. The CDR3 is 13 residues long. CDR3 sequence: CASSEIGRPGYTF. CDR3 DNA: TGTGCCAGCAGTGAAATCGGGCGTCCTGGCTACACCTTC.

CDR3 coding DNA: TGCGCCAGCAGCTTTCCGGCCCCCAATTTAGGGAGCTCCTACAATGAGCAGTTCTTC. This encodes CASSFPAPNLGSSYNEQFF. The genes are TRBV5-1 and TRBJ2-1, with D tentatively TRBD2 (5 bases). This CDR3 has 19 amino acids. Germline values: CDR1 SGHRS, CDR2 YFSETQ. With 2 bases removed from V and 0 bases from J, the gap between germline ends came to 21 bases.

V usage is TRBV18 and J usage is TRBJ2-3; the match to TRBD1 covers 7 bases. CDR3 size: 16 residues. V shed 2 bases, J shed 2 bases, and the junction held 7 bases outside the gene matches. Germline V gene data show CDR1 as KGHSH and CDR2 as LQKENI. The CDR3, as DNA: TGTGCCAGCTCACCAACTGTGACAGGGTTCACAGATACGCAGTATTTT. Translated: CASSPTVTGFTDTQYF.